This T cell receptor (beta chain) is from a study of T cell repertoires in cytomegalovirus infection. About the study: An indication of both CMV infection and matching HLA type came from public TCR beta signatures. Study-level findings and limits: The cumulative frequency of public TCR beta families distinguished individuals who carried CMV together with the relevant HLA. In two of eight donors, the top clonotype was HLA-C-restricted CMV-specific.

TCRdb re-analysed the reads in MiXCR, keeping a single row per CDR3 protein. The table records fewer than 80,000 distinct CDR3 sequences, more than 3% of them present only once. There are 15 residues in the CDR3. Germline loops: CDR1 SNHLY, CDR2 FYNNEI. V shed 4 bases, J shed 13 bases, and the junction held 15 bases outside the gene matches. This clonotype was counted at least ten times. Its cognate antigen is unknown. The sequenced sample was PBMCs. The genes are TRBV2 and TRBJ1-4, with TRBD1 matching over 7 bases. This clonotype was sampled from a human donor in good health (CMV status not recorded). Some clones in this sample may be carry-over from other donors' samples. CDR3 loop: CASSVGQPRTAGLFF. CDR3 nucleotide sequence: TGTGCCAGCAGTGTGGGACAGCCGAGAACGGCGGGACTGTTTTTT.